These 7 T cell receptor beta chains share one sample of origin, sequenced in a study of T cells in Graves' hyperthyroidism and ophthalmopathy. Amplified TCR beta CDR3 regions came from RNA transcripts. HTBI primers were employed in a first-round RT-PCR of the TCR CDR3. MiXCR, applied by TCRdb to the multiplex PCR reads, yields one record per CDR3 protein. The top ten hold 73% of the sample, which has 300,000 to 450,000 distinct CDR3 sequences, roughly 25% seen once. The sequencing sample was made of blood. The receptors originated from a middle-aged man with Graves' hyperthyroidism.

The J gene is TRBJ1-6, the V gene TRBV5-8; tentative D call: TRBD1 (6 bases). V was pared by 0 bases and J by 8 bases, with 9 bases between. CDR3 length: 14 residues. The germline V gene has CDR1 SGHTS and CDR2 YDEGEE. The CDR3 bases are TGTGCCAGCAGCTTGGCCGGGGGCTATTCACCCCTCCACTTT. Translation: CASSLAGGYSPLHF.

The chain uses TRBV5-6 and TRBJ2-7; possibly TRBD1 or TRBD2 for D (5 bases each). In germline, CDR1 is SGHDT, CDR2 YYEEEE. The ends were cut back, 0 bases at V and 5 bases at J, with 9 bases in the middle. The CDR3 runs to 13 residues. The CDR3 DNA follows: TGTGCCAGCAGCTTGGCGTCGGGACACGAGCAGTACTTC. Its protein is CASSLASGHEQYF.

This clonotype was seen only a few times. This may stem from a read error, because a much larger clone lies one nucleotide away. The chain combines TRBV7-3 with TRBJ2-3; 10 nucleotides align to TRBD2. J was trimmed by 2 bases and V by 3 bases; bases with no gene match: 2. The CDR3 runs to 15 residues. Germline-derived CDR1 and CDR2 are SGHTA and FQGTGA. This CDR3 is CASSLGLAITDTQYF. The CDR3 DNA reads as TGTGCCAGCAGCTTGGGACTAGCGATCACAGATACGCAGTATTTT.

This clonotype was seen more than once but under ten times. The chain links TRBV11-2 to TRBJ2-1; tentatively, D is TRBD2 (6 bases). This CDR3 comprises 17 residues. From germline, CDR1 is SGHAT and CDR2 FQNNGV. V was shortened by 1 base and J by 7 bases, with 20 bases between the two germline ends. Here the CDR3 DNA reads TGTGCCAGCAGCTTAGTTTTACGGGAGAGGGATAGGAATGAGCAGTTCTTC. Protein product: CASSLVLRERDRNEQFF.

This clonotype was recorded many times. In nucleotides, the CDR3 is TGCGCCAGCAGTCCGACAGAGCTCACCTACGAGCAGTACTTC. Translation: CASSPTELTYEQYF. The V and J genes are TRBV5-1 and TRBJ2-7, with D perhaps TRBD1 (5 bases). The V and J ends lost 5 bases and 2 bases respectively, with 14 bases between them. The germline CDR1 and CDR2 sequences are SGHRS and YFSETQ. This CDR3 has 14 residues.

This clonotype was seen only a few times. The V call is TRBV20-1, the J call TRBJ2-1; D not resolved. V lost 0 bases, J lost 8 bases, and 11 bases lay in between. The CDR3 is 13 residues long. Germline assignment: CDR1 DFQATT and CDR2 SNEGSKA (reference sequence). The DNA for the CDR3 is TGCAGTGCTAGAGATATGCAGTTCCATGAGCAGTTCTTC. It is translated as CSARDMQFHEQFF.

This clonotype has more than one count but fewer than ten. This chain links TRBV7-2 with TRBJ2-7; possibly TRBD1 or TRBD2 for D (6 bases each). Germline-derived CDR1 and CDR2 are SGHTA and FQGNSA. V lost 5 bases, J lost 2 bases, and 13 bases lay in between. The CDR3 consists of 14 residues. The CDR3 region is CASSQDRGAYEQYF. CDR3 DNA: TGTGCCAGCAGCCAAGATAGGGGGGCCTACGAGCAGTACTTC.